This T cell receptor (beta chain) was found in a study of T cells after yellow fever vaccination. TCRdb ran MiXCR on the 5' RACE reads and lists one entry per CDR3 protein. This table has 310,000 or so distinct CDR3 sequences, roughly 7% appearing once. Only a few counts were recorded for this clonotype. The V segment lost 8 bases and the J segment 0 bases; nucleotides outside the gene matches: 13. Germline V gene lookup returns CDR1 LNHDA and CDR2 SQIVND (reference sequence). CDR3 length: 18 amino acids. The sequenced sample was PBMCs, obtained 35 to 50 days after the first yellow fever vaccination. This sequence was found in a man aged 18-30 years who received the YFV17D yellow fever vaccine. This rearrangement joins TRBV19 to TRBJ2-1; 10 nucleotides match TRBD2. CDR3 coding DNA: TGTGCCAGTTGGTCTAGCGGGGGCTCCCGAAGCTCCTACAATGAGCAGTTCTTC. Protein product: CASWSSGGSRSSYNEQFF.